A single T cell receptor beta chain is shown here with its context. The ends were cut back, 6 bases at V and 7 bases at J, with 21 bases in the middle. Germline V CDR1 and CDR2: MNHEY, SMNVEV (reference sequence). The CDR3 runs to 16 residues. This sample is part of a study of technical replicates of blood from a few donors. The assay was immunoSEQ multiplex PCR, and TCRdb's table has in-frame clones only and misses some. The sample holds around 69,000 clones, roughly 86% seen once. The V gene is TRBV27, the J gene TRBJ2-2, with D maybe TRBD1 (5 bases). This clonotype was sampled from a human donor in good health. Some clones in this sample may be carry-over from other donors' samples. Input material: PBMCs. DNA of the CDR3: TGTGCCAGCAGCTCCTGGACAAGGGGCGAAGGCGGGGAGCTGTTTTTT. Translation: CASSSWTRGEGGELFF.